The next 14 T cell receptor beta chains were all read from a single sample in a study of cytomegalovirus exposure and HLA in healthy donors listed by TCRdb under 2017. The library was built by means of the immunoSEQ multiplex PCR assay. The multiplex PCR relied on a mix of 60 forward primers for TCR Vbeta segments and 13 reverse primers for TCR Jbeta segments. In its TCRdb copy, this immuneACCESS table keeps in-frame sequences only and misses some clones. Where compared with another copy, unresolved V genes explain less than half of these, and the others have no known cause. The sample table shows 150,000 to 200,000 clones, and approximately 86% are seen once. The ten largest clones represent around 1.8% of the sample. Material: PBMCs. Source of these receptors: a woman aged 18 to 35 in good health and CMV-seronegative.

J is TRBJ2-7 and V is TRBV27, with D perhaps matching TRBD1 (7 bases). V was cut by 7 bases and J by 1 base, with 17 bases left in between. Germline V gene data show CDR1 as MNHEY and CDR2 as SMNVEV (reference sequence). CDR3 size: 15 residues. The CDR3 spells CASKGTAGGSYEQYF. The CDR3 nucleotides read TGTGCCAGCAAAGGGACAGCTGGAGGGTCCTACGAGCAGTACTTC.

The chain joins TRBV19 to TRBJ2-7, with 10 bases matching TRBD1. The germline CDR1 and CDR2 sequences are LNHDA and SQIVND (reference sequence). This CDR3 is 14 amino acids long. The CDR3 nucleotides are TGTGCGGTGGGACAGGGGTTTGGCTCCTACGAGCAGTACTTC. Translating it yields CAVGQGFGSYEQYF. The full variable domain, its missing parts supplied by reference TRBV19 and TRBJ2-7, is DGGITQSPKYLFRKEGQNVTLSCEQNLNHDAMYWYRQDPGQGLRLIYYSQIVNDFQKGDIAEGYSVSREKKESFPLTVTSAQKNPTAFYLCAVGQGFGSYEQYFGPGTRLTVT.

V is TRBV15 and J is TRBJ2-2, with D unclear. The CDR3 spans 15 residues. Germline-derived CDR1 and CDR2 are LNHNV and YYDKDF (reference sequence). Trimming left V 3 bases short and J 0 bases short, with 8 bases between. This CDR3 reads CATSSPQPNTGELFF. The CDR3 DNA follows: TGTGCCACCAGCAGCCCACAGCCGAACACCGGGGAGCTGTTTTTT.

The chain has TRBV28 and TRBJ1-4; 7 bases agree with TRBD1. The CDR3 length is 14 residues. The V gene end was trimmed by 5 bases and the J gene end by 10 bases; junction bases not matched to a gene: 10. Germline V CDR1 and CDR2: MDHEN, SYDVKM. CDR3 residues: CASSPGQDRSKLFF. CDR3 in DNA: TGTGCCAGCAGTCCCGGACAGGACCGATCAAAACTGTTTTTT.

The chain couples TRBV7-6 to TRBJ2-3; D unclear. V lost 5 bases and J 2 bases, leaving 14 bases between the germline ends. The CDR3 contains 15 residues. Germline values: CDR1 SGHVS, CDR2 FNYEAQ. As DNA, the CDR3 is TGTGCCAGCAGCCCGCTGGTAAGCCCCACAGATACGCAGTATTTT. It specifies CASSPLVSPTDTQYF.

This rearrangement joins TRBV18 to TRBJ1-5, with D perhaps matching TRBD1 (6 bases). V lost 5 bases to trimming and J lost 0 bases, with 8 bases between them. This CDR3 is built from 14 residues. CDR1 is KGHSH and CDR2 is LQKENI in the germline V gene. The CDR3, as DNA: TGTGCCAGCTCATCGGACAGTAGCAATCAGCCCCAGCATTTT. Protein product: CASSSDSSNQPQHF.

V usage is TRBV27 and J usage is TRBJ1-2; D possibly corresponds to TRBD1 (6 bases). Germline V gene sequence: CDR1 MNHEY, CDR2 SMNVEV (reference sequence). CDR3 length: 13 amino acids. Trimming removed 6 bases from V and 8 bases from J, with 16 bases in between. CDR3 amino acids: CASRLAGVGGYTF. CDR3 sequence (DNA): TGTGCCAGCAGATTAGCAGGGGTCGGCGGCTACACCTTC.

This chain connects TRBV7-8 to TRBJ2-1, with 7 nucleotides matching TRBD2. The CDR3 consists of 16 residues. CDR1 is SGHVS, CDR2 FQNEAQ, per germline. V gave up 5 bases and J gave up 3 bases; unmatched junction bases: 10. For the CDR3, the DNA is TGTGCCAGCAGCCGGGTCGGCGGGAGTAGCTACAATGAGCAGTTCTTC. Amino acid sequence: CASSRVGGSSYNEQFF.

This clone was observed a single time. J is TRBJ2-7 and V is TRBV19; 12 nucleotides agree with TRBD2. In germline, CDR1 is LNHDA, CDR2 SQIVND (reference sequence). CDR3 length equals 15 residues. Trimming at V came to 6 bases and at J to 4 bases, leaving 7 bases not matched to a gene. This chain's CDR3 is CASRLGLAGPYEQYF. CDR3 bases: TGTGCCAGTAGACTGGGACTAGCGGGCCCTTACGAGCAGTACTTC.

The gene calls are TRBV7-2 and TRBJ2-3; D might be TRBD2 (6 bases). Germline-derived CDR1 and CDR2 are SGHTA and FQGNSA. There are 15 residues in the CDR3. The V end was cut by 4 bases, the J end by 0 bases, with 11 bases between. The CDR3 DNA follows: TGTGCCAGCAGCTATGGGACTCCTAGCACAGATACGCAGTATTTT. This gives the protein CASSYGTPSTDTQYF.

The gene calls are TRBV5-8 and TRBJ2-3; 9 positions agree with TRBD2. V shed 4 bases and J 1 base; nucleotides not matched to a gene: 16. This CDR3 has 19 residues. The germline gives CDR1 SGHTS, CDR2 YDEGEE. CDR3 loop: CASSTGGSGGSLGTDTQYF. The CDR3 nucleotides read TGTGCCAGCAGCACGGGGGGTAGCGGGGGTTCTCTGGGCACAGATACGCAGTATTTT.

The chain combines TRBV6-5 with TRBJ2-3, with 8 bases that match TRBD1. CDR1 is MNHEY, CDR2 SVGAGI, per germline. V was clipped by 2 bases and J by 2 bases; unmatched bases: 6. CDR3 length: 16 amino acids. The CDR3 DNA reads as TGTGCCAGCAGTTACCCGGCCCAGGGGGCCACAGATACGCAGTATTTT. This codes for CASSYPAQGATDTQYF.

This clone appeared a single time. CDR3 nucleotides: TGCGCCAGCAGCCGCCGGACAGAGGCGACTAATGAAAAACTGTTTTTT. Its protein is CASSRRTEATNEKLFF. This chain joins TRBV4-1 and TRBJ1-4; the D gene is possibly TRBD1 (6 bases). Germline V lookup: CDR1 MGHRA, CDR2 YSYEKL. With 4 bases removed from V and 2 bases from J, the gap between germline ends came to 14 bases. The CDR3 runs 16 residues.

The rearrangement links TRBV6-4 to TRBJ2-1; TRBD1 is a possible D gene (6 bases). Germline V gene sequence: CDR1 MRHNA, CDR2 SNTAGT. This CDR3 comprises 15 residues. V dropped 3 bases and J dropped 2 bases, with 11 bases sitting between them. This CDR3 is CASSEGRGAYNEQFF. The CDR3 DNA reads TGTGCCAGCAGTGAAGGCAGGGGTGCCTACAATGAGCAGTTCTTC.